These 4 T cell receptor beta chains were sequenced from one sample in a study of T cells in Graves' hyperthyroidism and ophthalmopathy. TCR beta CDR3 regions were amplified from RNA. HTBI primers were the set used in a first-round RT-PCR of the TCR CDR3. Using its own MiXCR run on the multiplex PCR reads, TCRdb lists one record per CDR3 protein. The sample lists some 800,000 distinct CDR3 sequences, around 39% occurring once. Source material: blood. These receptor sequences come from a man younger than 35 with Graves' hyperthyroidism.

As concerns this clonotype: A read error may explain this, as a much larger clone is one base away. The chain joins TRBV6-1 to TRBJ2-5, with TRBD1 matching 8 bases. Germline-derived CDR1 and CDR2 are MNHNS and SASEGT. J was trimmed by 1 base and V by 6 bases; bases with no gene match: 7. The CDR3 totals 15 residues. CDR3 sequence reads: CASRRRGQAQETQYF. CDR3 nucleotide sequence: TGTGCCAGCAGACGACGGGGACAGGCCCAAGAGACCCAGTACTTC.

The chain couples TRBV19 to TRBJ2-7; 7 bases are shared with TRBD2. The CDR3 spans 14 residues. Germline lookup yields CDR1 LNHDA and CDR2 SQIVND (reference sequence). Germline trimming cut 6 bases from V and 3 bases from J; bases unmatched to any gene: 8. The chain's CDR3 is CASSYTGGLYEQYF. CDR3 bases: TGTGCCAGTAGCTATACGGGGGGACTCTACGAGCAGTACTTC.

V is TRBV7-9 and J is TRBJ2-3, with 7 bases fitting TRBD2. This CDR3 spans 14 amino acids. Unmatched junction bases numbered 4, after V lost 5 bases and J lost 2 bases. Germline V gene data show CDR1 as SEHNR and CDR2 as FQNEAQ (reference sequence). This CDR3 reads CASSLSGITDTQYF. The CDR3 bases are TGTGCCAGCAGCCTGAGCGGGATCACAGATACGCAGTATTTT.

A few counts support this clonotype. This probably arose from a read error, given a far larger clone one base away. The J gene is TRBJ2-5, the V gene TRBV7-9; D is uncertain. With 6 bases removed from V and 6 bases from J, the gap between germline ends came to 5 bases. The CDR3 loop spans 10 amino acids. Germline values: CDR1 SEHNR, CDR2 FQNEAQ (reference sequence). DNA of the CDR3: TGTGCCAGCAGGGGAAAGACCCAGTACTTC. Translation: CASRGKTQYF.